The rows below give T cell receptor beta chains drawn from one sample of a study of T cell responses to AZD1222 COVID-19 vaccine. Some clones are missing from TCRdb's copy, which holds only in-frame ones; the method was immunoSEQ multiplex PCR. The data contain approximately 50,000 clones, approximately 86% of them singletons. This specimen was peripheral blood, taken 28 days after the second AZD1222 dose. Receptors were obtained from an adult who received the AZD1222 COVID-19 vaccine. The CDR3 runs from the conserved cysteine through the conserved F or W. D genes are given only for firm matches. Not all rows give a size; the values are once, few, many and, for expanded clones, a class.

v_gene	j_gene	d_gene	abundance	CDR3aa	CDR3nt
TRBV11-3	TRBJ2-7	TRBD2	-	CASSLDRGGPDCYEQYF	TGTGCCAGCAGCTTAGATCGGGGGGGGCCAGATTGCTACGAGCAGTACTTC
TRBV6-5	TRBJ1-1	-	-	CASSYLPALNTEAFF	TGTGCCAGCAGTTACTTACCAGCTTTGAACACTGAAGCTTTCTTT
TRBV19	TRBJ2-1	TRBD1	-	CASSIGQGDEQFF	TGTGCCAGTAGTATAGGACAGGGGGATGAGCAGTTCTTC
TRBV24-1	TRBJ1-4	-	-	CATSGDSPEKLFF	TGTGCCACCAGTGGTGACTCTCCTGAAAAACTGTTTTTT
TRBV28	TRBJ1-1	-	-	CASSINTEAFF	TGTGCCAGCAGTATAAACACTGAAGCTTTCTTT
TRBV11-2	TRBJ1-2	-	few	CASRRLSRGARGYTF	TGTGCCAGTCGTCGCCTCAGTCGGGGGGCCAGGGGCTACACCTTC
TRBV6-2/TRBV6-3	TRBJ2-7	-	-	CASSYVHEQYF	TGTGCCAGCAGTTACGTCCACGAGCAGTACTTC
TRBV6-5	TRBJ1-4	TRBD1	-	CASETGSTEKLFF	TGTGCCAGTGAGACAGGGTCTACTGAAAAACTGTTTTTT
TRBV5-4	TRBJ2-7	TRBD1	once	CASRRQGGYEQYF	TGTGCCAGCAGAAGACAGGGGGGGTACGAGCAGTACTTC
TRBV4-2	TRBJ1-2	TRBD1	-	CASSPTGASYGYTF	TGTGCCAGCAGCCCGACAGGGGCCTCATATGGCTACACCTTC
TRBV6-5	TRBJ2-5	TRBD2	-	CASSLLAGGAQETQYF	TGTGCCAGCAGTTTACTAGCGGGGGGGGCACAAGAGACCCAGTACTTC
TRBV21-1	TRBJ1-5	-	-	CASSKIAGSTCYSNQPQHF	TGTGCCAGCAGCAAAATAGCAGGGAGCACCTGTTATAGCAATCAGCCCCAGCATTTT
TRBV29-1	TRBJ1-2	-	-	CSVREGNYGYTF	TGCAGCGTTAGGGAGGGCAACTATGGCTACACCTTC
TRBV12-3/TRBV12-4	TRBJ1-2	-	-	CASSLGGDYGYTF	TGTGCCAGCAGTTTAGGAGGGGACTATGGCTACACCTTC
TRBV9	TRBJ2-5	-	-	CASSVGLVGETQYF	TGTGCCAGCAGCGTGGGTCTAGTGGGAGAGACCCAGTACTTC
TRBV5-1	TRBJ2-1	TRBD1	-	CASSLEPGGEVRQFF	TGCGCCAGCAGCTTGGAGCCAGGGGGTGAAGTACGGCAGTTCTTC
TRBV7-3	TRBJ2-7	TRBD2	once	CASSPWPRTVAGGLYEQYF	TGTGCCAGCAGCCCCTGGCCCCGGACTGTCGCGGGAGGTCTCTACGAGCAGTACTTC
TRBV28	TRBJ2-3	-	-	CASSRIWGLSTDTQYF	TGTGCCAGCAGCCGGATCTGGGGGCTAAGCACAGATACGCAGTATTTT
TRBV7-2	TRBJ2-5	-	-	CASSLSAGQEAQYF	TGTGCCAGCAGCTTGTCTGCCGGACAAGAGGCCCAGTACTTC
TRBV5-4	TRBJ2-3	-	once	CASKQGIEADTQYF	TGTGCCAGCAAACAGGGAATTGAGGCAGATACGCAGTATTTT
TRBV4-2	TRBJ1-4	TRBD1	few	CASSQDPRGNEKLFF	TGTGCCAGCAGCCAAGATCCCAGGGGGAATGAAAAACTGTTTTTT
TRBV19	TRBJ1-5	TRBD1	-	CASRSGRGGRQPQHF	TGTGCCAGTAGATCCGGCAGGGGGGGAAGACAGCCCCAGCATTTT
TRBV20-1	TRBJ2-1	-	-	CSARGDEQFF	TGCAGTGCCAGGGGGGACGAGCAGTTCTTC